The 31 T cell receptor beta chains given below trace back to one sample, sequenced in a study of CD8+ T cells in alopecia areata (dated by TCRdb to about 2018). The time point label here, explained by the study, means: 20 to 30 weeks on oral tofacitinib. Sample treatment or condition, as interpreted from the label and publication: oral pan-JAK inhibitor, 5-10 mg twice daily. Libraries were built with the immunoSEQ multiplex PCR assay. RNA was extracted from all samples and reverse transcribed into cDNA, which served as template for TCR sequencing. TCRdb re-hosts the immuneACCESS table, in-frame sequences only. Its copies lack some clones; in the studies checked, an unresolved V gene accounts for under half of them, and the cause for the rest is not known. Recorded for this sample are 170,000 or so clones; about three fifths of them occurred a single time. The ten top clones hold over 9.5% of the sample.

This sample comprised CD8+ T cells sorted from blood, obtained at week 24, from a patient treated with tofacitinib. The receptors were gathered from a human donor with alopecia areata.

This chain uses TRBV9 with TRBJ1-2; D is possibly TRBD1 (6 bases). Trimming left V 0 bases short and J 4 bases short, with 10 bases between. This CDR3 comprises 14 residues. Germline CDR1 SGDLS, CDR2 YYNGEE. The DNA of the CDR3 is TGTGCCAGCAGCGTAGGACAGGAGCTCTATGGCTACACCTTC. Its protein product is CASSVGQELYGYTF. Full variable domain (rest looked up from reference TRBV9 and TRBJ1-2): DSGVTQTPKHLITATGQRVTLRCSPRSGDLSVYWYQQSLDQGLQFLIQYYNGEERAKGNILERFSAQQFPDLHSELNLSSLELGDSALYFCASSVGQELYGYTFGSGTRLTVV.

In regard to this clone: One base separates it from a far larger clone, so it is likely a read error. CDR3 bases: TGTGCCTGGAGTGATTGGGACAATGAGCAGTACTTC. It translates to CAWSDWDNEQYF. The chain joins TRBV30 to TRBJ2-7, with a tentative D call TRBD1 (6 bases). V was cut by 1 base and J by 7 bases, with 11 bases left in between. The CDR3 sequence is 12 residues long. Germline values: CDR1 GTSNPN, CDR2 SVGIG (reference sequence).

J is TRBJ1-2 and V is TRBV29-1, with D tentatively TRBD1 (5 bases). V was trimmed by 5 bases and J by 6 bases, leaving 7 bases between them. Germline values: CDR1 SQVTM, CDR2 ANQGSEA. This CDR3 has 10 amino acids. For the CDR3, the DNA is TGCAGCGTTTTGGGGGATGGCTACACCTTC. As protein: CSVLGDGYTF. The whole variable domain, filled in from reference TRBV29-1 and TRBJ1-2, reads SAVISQKPSRDICQRGTSLTIQCQVDSQVTMMFWYRQQPGQSLTLIATANQGSEATYESGFVIDKFPISRPNLTFSTLTVSNMSPEDSSIYLCSVLGDGYTFGSGTRLTVV.

This clone was seen only once. This chain connects TRBV2 to TRBJ1-2; 9 bases are shared with TRBD1. CDR1 and CDR2 from the germline V gene are SNHLY and FYNNEI. V lost 2 bases, J lost 6 bases, and 4 bases stayed unmatched. The CDR3 length is 14 residues. The DNA of the CDR3 is TGTGCCAGCAGTGAATCGGGACAGGGTGATGGCTACACCTTC. Translated, it gives CASSESGQGDGYTF.

The chain links TRBV14 to TRBJ1-6; D possibly corresponds to TRBD1 (6 bases). There are 18 residues in the CDR3. Germline assignment: CDR1 SGHDN and CDR2 FVKESK. Trimming removed 3 bases at V and 3 bases at J, with 18 bases between. CDR3 nucleotide sequence: TGTGCCAGCAGCCACCGGGACACATTATCCGACTATAATTCACCCCTCCACTTT. It yields the protein CASSHRDTLSDYNSPLHF. Full variable domain (missing parts from reference TRBV14 and TRBJ1-6): EAGVTQFPSHSVIEKGQTVTLRCDPISGHDNLYWYRRVMGKEIKFLLHFVKESKQDESGMPNNRFLAERTGGTYSTLKVQPAELEDSGVYFCASSHRDTLSDYNSPLHFGNGTRLTVT.

V and J are TRBV29-1 and TRBJ1-2, with no clear D. The CDR3 is 11 amino acids. CDR1 and CDR2 from the germline V gene are SQVTM and ANQGSEA. V was pared by 7 bases and J by 8 bases, with 14 bases between. The CDR3 DNA reads TGCAGCGAAGTAACTATCTCGGGCTACACCTTC. Translated: CSEVTISGYTF.

This clone has only a few counts. V gene TRBV29-1 combines with J gene TRBJ1-3; D remains unclear. Trimming left V 4 bases short and J 1 base short, with 8 bases between. The CDR3 has 13 residues. In germline, CDR1 is SQVTM, CDR2 ANQGSEA. This CDR3 reads CSVALGSGNTIYF. CDR3 nucleotide sequence: TGCAGCGTTGCCCTGGGATCTGGAAACACCATATATTTT.

This clone was detected a few times. The chain uses TRBV6-6 and TRBJ1-5, with D uncertain. Germline CDR1 and CDR2: MNHNY and SVGAGI (reference sequence). Trimming removed 2 bases at V and 7 bases at J, with 9 bases between. The CDR3 consists of 13 residues. In nucleotides, the CDR3 is TGTGCCAGCAGTTACGGGAAGAGCCAGCCCCAGCATTTT. It translates to CASSYGKSQPQHF.

The chain combines TRBV2 with TRBJ2-7; TRBD2 agrees at 12 bases. In germline, CDR1 is SNHLY, CDR2 FYNNEI. V shed 3 bases and J 0 bases; nucleotides not matched to a gene: 15. CDR3 length equals 20 residues. The CDR3 sequence: CASSDVAPSGGASVSYEQYF. The CDR3 DNA reads as TGTGCCAGCAGTGACGTGGCGCCTAGCGGGGGGGCTTCGGTCTCCTACGAGCAGTACTTC.

V and J are TRBV7-8 and TRBJ2-1, with D unresolved. The V gene lost 5 bases and the J gene lost 0 bases, with 17 bases spanning the gap. The CDR3 length is 17 residues. Germline V gene data show CDR1 as SGHVS and CDR2 as FQNEAQ. CDR3 sequence (DNA): TGTGCCAGCAGCCCCCCTAAAGGCCGGAGCTCCTACAATGAGCAGTTCTTC. Its translation is CASSPPKGRSSYNEQFF.

V and J are TRBV15 and TRBJ2-2; no clear D. The CDR3 runs 12 residues. Trimming cost V 0 bases and J 6 bases, with 2 bases left between them. Germline V gene data show CDR1 as LNHNV and CDR2 as YYDKDF (reference sequence). The CDR3 sequence: CATSRDSGELFF. The DNA for the CDR3 is TGTGCCACCAGCAGAGATTCCGGGGAGCTGTTTTTT. Drawing the rest from reference TRBV15 and TRBJ2-2, the complete variable domain is DAMVIQNPRYQVTQFGKPVTLSCSQTLNHNVMYWYQQKSSQAPKLLFHYYDKDFNNEADTPDNFQSRRPNTSFCFLDIRSPGLGDTAMYLCATSRDSGELFFGEGSRLTVL.

V gene TRBV27 combines with J gene TRBJ2-1; D may be TRBD2 (5 bases). The CDR3 runs to 15 residues. The V and J ends lost 2 bases and 6 bases respectively, with 14 bases between them. Germline loops: CDR1 MNHEY, CDR2 SMNVEV (reference sequence). The CDR3 protein is CASSLVRESGNEQFF. CDR3 bases: TGTGCCAGCAGTTTAGTTAGGGAAAGCGGCAATGAGCAGTTCTTC.

A few counts support this clone. The chain joins TRBV18 to TRBJ1-1, with 8 bases identical to TRBD1. The CDR3 spans 16 residues. Germline CDR1 reads KGHSH; CDR2 reads LQKENI. The trim removed 5 bases at V and 1 base at J, leaving 9 bases unmatched. This CDR3 is CASSSSGGQENTEAFF. DNA of the CDR3: TGTGCCAGCTCATCATCAGGGGGACAGGAGAACACTGAAGCTTTCTTT.

This clone was picked up one time. V and J are TRBV2 and TRBJ2-1, with D perhaps matching TRBD2 (7 bases). Germline V lookup: CDR1 SNHLY, CDR2 FYNNEI. Trimming pared 7 bases from V and 7 bases from J, leaving 14 bases between. The CDR3 has 13 amino acids. The CDR3, as DNA: TGTGCCAGCAAGGTGCGGGGGCCTAATGAGCAGTTCTTC. This encodes CASKVRGPNEQFF.

This clone has just a few counts. The J gene is TRBJ1-6, the V gene TRBV14; weak D call: TRBD1 (6 bases). V lost 1 base and J lost 7, with 11 bases in between. The CDR3 consists of 15 residues. Looked up from germline, CDR1 is SGHDN and CDR2 is FVKESK. CDR3 DNA sequence: TGTGCCAGCAGCCAAGTCGTGGGGGCCAATTCACCCCTCCACTTT. Its translation is CASSQVVGANSPLHF.

The chain carries TRBV7-2 and TRBJ2-7, with D perhaps TRBD1 or TRBD2 (5 bases each). CDR3 length: 13 residues. Trimming took off 6 bases at V and 0 bases at J, with 9 bases between the two ends. Germline V gives CDR1 SGHTA, CDR2 FQGNSA. The CDR3 nucleotides read TGTGCCAGCAGTAAGGGGAGCTCCTACGAGCAGTACTTC. Protein sequence: CASSKGSSYEQYF.

This chain joins TRBV10-3 and TRBJ1-6; D call uncertain. Germline CDR1 ENHRY, CDR2 SYGVKD. This CDR3 contains 16 residues. V lost 2 bases, J lost 0 bases, and 8 bases lay in between. The CDR3 protein is CAISEGVSSYNSPLHF. The CDR3 region has the DNA TGTGCCATCAGTGAGGGAGTGAGCTCCTATAATTCACCCCTCCACTTT.

This clone was recorded once. The chain has TRBV14 and TRBJ1-6; weak D call: TRBD1 (6 bases). The CDR3 length is 14 residues. The germline gives CDR1 SGHDN, CDR2 FVKESK. V lost 4 bases, J lost 7 bases, and 11 bases lay in between. The CDR3 loop reads CASSRRGENSPLHF. The CDR3 DNA follows: TGTGCCAGCAGCCGGAGGGGGGAGAATTCACCCCTCCACTTT.

This clone was seen more than once but under ten times. The V and J genes are TRBV5-1 and TRBJ1-1; a possible D gene is TRBD1 (5 bases). Germline lookup yields CDR1 SGHRS and CDR2 YFSETQ. Deletions cut 0 bases from V and 2 bases from J, with 11 bases between. The CDR3 is 15 amino acids. CDR3 in DNA: TGCGCCAGCAGCTTGGAGGACACTCTTAACACTGAAGCTTTCTTT. It yields the protein CASSLEDTLNTEAFF.

The chain combines TRBV29-1 with TRBJ1-1, with 8 nucleotides matching TRBD1. This CDR3 is 13 amino acids long. V lost 6 bases, J lost 1 base, and 4 bases stayed unmatched. Germline CDR1 is SQVTM and CDR2 is ANQGSEA. CDR3 nucleotides: TGCAGCGTCTGGACAGGGAAGAACACTGAAGCTTTCTTT. The encoded protein is CSVWTGKNTEAFF.

This clone was observed a handful of times. This sequence joins TRBV2 and TRBJ1-5; perhaps TRBD1 as D (6 bases). The V gene lost 8 bases and the J gene lost 7 bases, with 12 bases spanning the gap. This CDR3 comprises 12 residues. Looked up from germline, CDR1 is SNHLY and CDR2 is FYNNEI. CDR3 sequence (DNA): TGTGCCAGCTCGGCAGGGGTACAGCCCCAGCATTTT. Protein product: CASSAGVQPQHF.

The V call is TRBV6-5, the J call TRBJ2-7, with D maybe TRBD2 (5 bases). From germline, CDR1 is MNHEY and CDR2 SVGAGI. The CDR3 has 14 amino acids. Trimming removed 6 bases at V and 2 bases at J, with 14 bases between. In DNA form, the CDR3 reads TGTGCCAGCAGCCCTTATCGGGGAACCTACGAGCAGTACTTC. Translating gives CASSPYRGTYEQYF.

This clone occurred a few times. The chain recombines TRBV5-4 with TRBJ2-7, with D perhaps TRBD2 (5 bases). This CDR3 is built from 10 residues. V was pared by 10 bases and J by 3 bases, with 8 bases between. Germline loops: CDR1 SGHNT, CDR2 YYREEE (reference sequence). The CDR3 region has the DNA TGTGCCGCAGCGGACTACGAGCAGTACTTC. Encoded protein: CAAADYEQYF.

This sequence joins TRBV27 and TRBJ1-2; weak D call: TRBD1 (6 bases). V dropped 7 bases and J dropped 8 bases, with 14 bases sitting between them. CDR3 length: 12 amino acids. Germline loops: CDR1 MNHEY, CDR2 SMNVEV (reference sequence). Here the CDR3 reads CASTGGGEGYTF. CDR3 bases: TGTGCCAGCACCGGGGGCGGGGAAGGCTACACCTTC.

The chain employs TRBV7-8 and TRBJ2-1; TRBD1 matches at 12 bases. The V gene's germline CDR1 is SGHVS and CDR2 FQNEAQ. The CDR3 has 15 amino acids. V dropped 4 bases and J dropped 7; count of bases not matched to a gene: 5. In DNA form, the CDR3 reads TGTGCCAGCAGCTCGGGACAGGGGGCTGGGAATGAGCAGTTCTTC. This sequence encodes CASSSGQGAGNEQFF.

The sample holds a few counts of this clone. The junction shows a germline mismatch at one end, possibly a read error. V usage is TRBV7-2 and J usage is TRBJ2-7; D perhaps matches TRBD1 (6 bases). The CDR3 consists of 12 residues. Per germline, CDR1 SGHTA and CDR2 FQGNSA. As DNA, the CDR3 is TGTGCCAGCAGCGTCCAGGGGTGGTGGGGAGACTTC. It codes for CASSVQGWWGDF.

The chain uses TRBV7-9 and TRBJ2-4; 8 bases line up with TRBD1. The germline V gene encodes CDR1 SEHNR and CDR2 FQNEAQ (reference sequence). The ends lost 5 bases at V and 8 bases at J; junction bases unmatched: 11. CDR3 length equals 15 residues. In DNA, the CDR3 is TGTGCCAGCAGCCCCCCGGGACAGGACGGGGACATTCAGTACTTC. Encoded protein: CASSPPGQDGDIQYF.

This chain connects TRBV2 to TRBJ2-3; D is possibly TRBD1 or TRBD2 (5 bases each). The CDR3 consists of 16 residues. The V end lost 6 bases, the J end lost 2 bases, and 18 bases lay between the germline ends. Germline V CDR1 and CDR2: SNHLY, FYNNEI. CDR3 protein: CASRDWMGPDTDTQYF. CDR3 DNA: TGTGCCAGCAGGGACTGGATGGGACCAGACACAGATACGCAGTATTTT.

The chain links TRBV7-2 to TRBJ2-7, with TRBD1 identical over 9 bases. The CDR3 is 15 residues long. Germline CDR1 and CDR2: SGHTA and FQGNSA. The J segment lost 5 bases and the V segment lost 4 bases, leaving 9 bases of the junction unmatched. The CDR3 region has the DNA TGTGCCAGCAGCTCCCCCGGGACAGGGTCCCACGAGCAGTACTTC. It codes for CASSSPGTGSHEQYF. The complete variable domain, with remaining parts taken from reference TRBV7-2 and TRBJ2-7, reads GAGVSQSPSNKVTEKGKDVELRCDPISGHTALYWYRQSLGQGLEFLIYFQGNSAPDKSGLPSDRFSAERTGGSVSTLTIQRTQQEDSAVYLCASSSPGTGSHEQYFGPGTRLTVT.

Concerning this clone itself: Other DNA sequences from this sample encode an identical CDR3 as well. The gene calls are TRBV5-1 and TRBJ2-3; D is uncertain. The CDR3 has 14 amino acids. V was cut by 0 bases and J by 2 bases, with 7 bases left in between. Germline loops: CDR1 SGHRS, CDR2 YFSETQ. In DNA form, the CDR3 reads TGCGCCAGCAGCTTGGGGCAGAACACAGATACGCAGTATTTT. As protein: CASSLGQNTDTQYF.

Concerning this clone itself: This CDR3 is also generated by other DNA sequences in the sample. The V and J genes are TRBV7-6 and TRBJ1-1; 7 bases match TRBD1. Germline V gives CDR1 SGHVS, CDR2 FNYEAQ. Unmatched junction bases numbered 10, after V lost 1 base and J lost 11 bases. This CDR3 comprises 14 residues. CDR3 sequence reads: CASSLVSDRVGAFF. The CDR3 nucleotides are TGTGCCAGCAGCTTAGTCTCCGACAGGGTCGGCGCTTTCTTT.